One TCR beta chain is described in this entry. Its target is not known. CDR3 length equals 15 residues. Germline loops: CDR1 SGHAT, CDR2 FQNNGV. Trimming at V came to 1 base and at J to 6 bases, leaving 6 bases not matched to a gene. The sample originates from a study of Ad26.COV2.S vaccination and SARS-CoV-2 variants. Study-wide points: Responses of spike-specific T cells (both CD8+ and CD4+) reportedly showed substantial breadth after vaccination. People who got the vaccine or the placebo had similar non-spike TCR breadth.

Assay: immunoSEQ multiplex PCR; the TCRdb copy retains only in-frame clones and omits some. This sample has about 680,000 clones; about 89% occur once, and the top ten carry roughly 1.5%. Treatment defined: roughly 20 received Ad26.COV2.S at low or high dose, single or two shots; about 5 received placebo; per-sample allocation not given. After the first vaccine or placebo injection, samples were drawn on day 63. As its vector, the vaccine had Ad26, which expressed Wuhan-strain SARS-CoV-2 spike. The source was peripheral blood, collected in a trial of Ad26.COV2.S vaccine versus placebo. The rearrangement uses TRBV11-2 and TRBJ2-7; the match to TRBD2 covers 10 bases. This TCR was recovered from a person aged 18 to 65 who received the Ad26.COV2.S COVID-19 vaccine or a placebo. The DNA for the CDR3 is TGTGCCAGCAGCTTAGTCCTAGCGGGAGTTGGCGAGCAGTACTTC. Protein sequence: CASSLVLAGVGEQYF.